A selection of T cell receptor beta chains follows, all from one sample in a study of T cell clonotyping in hematopoietic cell transplantation. Method: immunoSEQ multiplex PCR; TCRdb's copy keeps in-frame clones and lacks some. This table holds over 8,000 clones, 81% found once. The sample was peripheral blood mononuclear cells, taken 180 days after allogeneic stem cell transplant. The receptors here all came from a female patient aged 45 to 65 who had an allogeneic stem cell transplant from an unrelated donor, so the T cells may come from the graft donor. Some clones in this sample may be carry-over from other donors' samples. Each CDR3 is given with its conserved first and last residue. Each record gives: V gene, D gene, J gene, clone size, CDR3 protein, CDR3 DNA. D genes are given only for firm matches. Clone sizes are given selectively: once, few, many, or a class where the clone is expanded.

TRBV2,.,TRBJ2-7,.,CASSELGPYGEQYF,TGTGCCAGCAGTGAACTGGGGCCTTACGGGGAGCAGTACTTC
TRBV6-5,.,TRBJ2-7,.,CASSSIYEQYF,TGTGCCAGCAGTTCCATCTACGAGCAGTACTTC
TRBV2,.,TRBJ1-5,.,CASSEGWDQPQHF,TGTGCCAGCAGTGAAGGGTGGGATCAGCCCCAGCATTTT
TRBV6-6,TRBD2,TRBJ2-7,few,CASTQLAGGVEQYF,TGTGCCAGCACCCAACTAGCGGGAGGGGTCGAGCAGTACTTC
TRBV5-6,TRBD1,TRBJ2-7,.,CASSLQGVYEQYF,TGTGCCAGCAGCTTGCAGGGGGTTTACGAGCAGTACTTC
TRBV4-2,TRBD2,TRBJ2-7,once,CASSQAGAGGGYEQYF,TGTGCCAGCAGCCAAGCTGGCGCGGGAGGCGGGTACGAGCAGTACTTC
TRBV29-1,.,TRBJ2-1,.,CSVGPGSYNEQFF,TGCAGCGTTGGTCCGGGGTCCTACAATGAGCAGTTCTTC
TRBV7-9,.,TRBJ2-3,.,CASSSGTDTQYF,TGTGCCAGCAGCTCTGGCACAGATACGCAGTATTTT